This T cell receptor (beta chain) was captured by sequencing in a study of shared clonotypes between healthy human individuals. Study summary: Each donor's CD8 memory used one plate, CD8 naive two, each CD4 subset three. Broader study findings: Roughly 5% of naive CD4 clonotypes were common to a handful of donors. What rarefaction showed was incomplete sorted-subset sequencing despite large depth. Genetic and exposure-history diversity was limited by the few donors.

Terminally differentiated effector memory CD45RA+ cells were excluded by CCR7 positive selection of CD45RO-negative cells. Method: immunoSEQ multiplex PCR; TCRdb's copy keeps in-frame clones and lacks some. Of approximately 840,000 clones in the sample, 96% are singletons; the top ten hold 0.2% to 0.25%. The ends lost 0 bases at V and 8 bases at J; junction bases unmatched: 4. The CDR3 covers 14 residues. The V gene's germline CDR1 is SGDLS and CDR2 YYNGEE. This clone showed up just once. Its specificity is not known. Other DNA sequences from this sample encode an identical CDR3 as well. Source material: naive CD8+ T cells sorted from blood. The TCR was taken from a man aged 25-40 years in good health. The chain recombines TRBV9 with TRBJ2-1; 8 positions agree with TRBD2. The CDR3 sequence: CASSVGSGSDEQFF. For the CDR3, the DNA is TGTGCCAGCAGCGTAGGAAGCGGGAGCGATGAGCAGTTCTTC.